This entry concerns a single T cell receptor beta chain. Its matching antigen is unknown. This specimen belongs to a study of CD8 T cells in Susac syndrome. Study observations and caveats: A relatively small number of individuals underwent TCR sequencing and HLA analysis. CD8+ clones in Susac expanded most in TEMRA cells and active patients.

Blood CD8+ and CD4+ T cells underwent high-throughput TCR beta sequencing. The V end was cut by 6 bases, the J end by 0 bases, with 6 bases between. This CDR3 region has 13 residues. Germline values: CDR1 SNHLY, CDR2 FYNNEI. Random hexamers primed reverse transcription of roughly 0.5 to 1 ug RNA. TCRdb used MiXCR to reprocess the immunoSEQ multiplex PCR reads, holding one entry per CDR3 protein. The repertoire holds 150,000 to 200,000 distinct CDR3 sequences, with 95% as singletons. Sequencing input: CD8+ T cells from PBMCs. The V gene is TRBV2, the J gene TRBJ2-1, with no clear D. The clonotype originates from a human donor with Susac syndrome. The CDR3 loop reads CASRASSYNEQFF. DNA of the CDR3: TGTGCCAGCAGAGCTAGCTCCTACAATGAGCAGTTCTTC.